One and the same sample provided the 5 T cell receptor beta chains below, sequenced in a study of blood T cells in healthy people across ages. The second PCR ran roughly 6 to 11 cycles with a sample-barcoded 5' primer and J-beta primers. TCRdb itself ran the 5' RACE reads through MiXCR, one entry per CDR3 protein. Among about 1.6 million distinct CDR3 sequences listed, 30% to 35% were seen once. Source material: blood. The receptors come from a woman in her twenties or thirties in good health.

The CDR3 loop reads CSPVNDTQYF. The CDR3 DNA reads as TGCAGCCCCGTTAATGATACGCAGTATTTT. The V gene is TRBV29-1, the J gene TRBJ2-3; no reliable D call. Per germline, CDR1 SQVTM and CDR2 ANQGSEA. The V end lost 8 bases, the J end lost 6 bases, and 9 bases lay between the germline ends. The CDR3 runs to 10 residues.

The V and J genes are TRBV20-1 and TRBJ1-1; the D is unclear. V gave up 3 bases and J gave up 1 base, with 18 bases separating them. The length of the CDR3 is 16 residues. Germline CDR1 DFQATT, CDR2 SNEGSKA (reference sequence). The CDR3 is CSARAASTYPNTEAFF. CDR3 in DNA: TGCAGTGCTAGGGCGGCATCGACATACCCGAACACTGAAGCTTTCTTT.

This clonotype was picked up many times. The chain employs TRBV28 and TRBJ2-3, with 7 bases that match TRBD2. V lost 6 bases to trimming and J lost 3 bases; unmatched junction nucleotides: 9. Germline-derived CDR1 and CDR2 are MDHEN and SYDVKM. The CDR3 is made up of 15 amino acids. CDR3 bases: TGTGCCAGCAGCTTAGTGGGAGGGCAAACAGATACGCAGTATTTT. Translating it yields CASSLVGGQTDTQYF.

Comment on this clonotype: One junction end disagrees with the germline gene, perhaps due to a read error. The V gene is TRBV2, the J gene TRBJ2-5, with D perhaps TRBD1 or TRBD2 (5 bases each). In germline, CDR1 is SNHLY, CDR2 FYNNEI. The CDR3 covers 15 residues. The chain's CDR3 is CASSEKGRLQGTQYF. CDR3 sequence (DNA): TGTGCCAGCAGTGAAAAGGGACGGCTGCAAGGGACCCAGTACTTC.

This clonotype was counted at least ten times. The CDR3 bases are TGCAGTGCTAGAGACTTTCTTAGCACAGATACGCAGTATTTT. Translating it yields CSARDFLSTDTQYF. The chain employs TRBV20-1 and TRBJ2-3; D not resolved. With 0 bases removed from V and 0 bases from J, the gap between germline ends came to 7 bases. Germline V gene sequence: CDR1 DFQATT, CDR2 SNEGSKA (reference sequence). This CDR3 spans 14 amino acids.